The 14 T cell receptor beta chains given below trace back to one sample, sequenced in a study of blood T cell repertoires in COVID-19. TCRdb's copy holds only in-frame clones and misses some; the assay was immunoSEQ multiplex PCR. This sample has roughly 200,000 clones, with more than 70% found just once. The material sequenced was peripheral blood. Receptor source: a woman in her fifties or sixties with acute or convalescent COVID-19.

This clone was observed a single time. The CDR3 DNA reads TGTGCCAGCAGTGAACCTGTTCGGAACATTCAGTACTTC. Translating gives CASSEPVRNIQYF. The chain is built from TRBV6-1 and TRBJ2-4, with D uncertain. The V end lost 2 bases, the J end lost 7 bases, and 9 bases lay between the germline ends. Germline values: CDR1 MNHNS, CDR2 SASEGT. The CDR3 has 13 residues.

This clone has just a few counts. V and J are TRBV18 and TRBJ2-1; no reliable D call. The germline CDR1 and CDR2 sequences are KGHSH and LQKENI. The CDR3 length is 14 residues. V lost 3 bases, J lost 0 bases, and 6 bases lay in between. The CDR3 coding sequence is TGTGCCAGCTCACCGGCTCGCTCCTACAATGAGCAGTTCTTC. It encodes CASSPARSYNEQFF.

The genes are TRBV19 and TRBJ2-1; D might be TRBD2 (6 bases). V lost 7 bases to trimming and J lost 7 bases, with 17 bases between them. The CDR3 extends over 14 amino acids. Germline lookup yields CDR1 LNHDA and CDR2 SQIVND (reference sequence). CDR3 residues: CASITSIQGNEQFF. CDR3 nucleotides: TGTGCCAGTATAACTAGCATACAAGGAAATGAGCAGTTCTTC. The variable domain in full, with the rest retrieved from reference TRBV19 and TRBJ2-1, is DGGITQSPKYLFRKEGQNVTLSCEQNLNHDAMYWYRQDPGQGLRLIYYSQIVNDFQKGDIAEGYSVSREKKESFPLTVTSAQKNPTAFYLCASITSIQGNEQFFGPGTRLTVL.

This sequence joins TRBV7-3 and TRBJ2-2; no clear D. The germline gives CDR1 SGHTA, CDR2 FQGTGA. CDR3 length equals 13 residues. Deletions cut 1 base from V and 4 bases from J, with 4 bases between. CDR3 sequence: CASSLSLTGELFF. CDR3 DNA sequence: TGTGCCAGCAGCTTAAGTCTCACCGGGGAGCTGTTTTTT.

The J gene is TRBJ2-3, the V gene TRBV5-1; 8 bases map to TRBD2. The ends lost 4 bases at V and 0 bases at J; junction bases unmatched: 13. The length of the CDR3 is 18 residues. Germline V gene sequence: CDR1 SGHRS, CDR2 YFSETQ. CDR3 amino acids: CASSGGVAGRLSTDTQYF. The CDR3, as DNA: TGCGCCAGCAGCGGCGGGGTAGCGGGGCGTTTAAGCACAGATACGCAGTATTTT.

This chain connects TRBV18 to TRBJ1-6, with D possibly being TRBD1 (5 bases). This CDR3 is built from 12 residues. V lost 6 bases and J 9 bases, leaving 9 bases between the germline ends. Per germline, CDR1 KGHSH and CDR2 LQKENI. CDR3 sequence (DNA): TGTGCCAGCTCCGACGGGGGTTCACCCCTCCACTTT. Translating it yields CASSDGGSPLHF.

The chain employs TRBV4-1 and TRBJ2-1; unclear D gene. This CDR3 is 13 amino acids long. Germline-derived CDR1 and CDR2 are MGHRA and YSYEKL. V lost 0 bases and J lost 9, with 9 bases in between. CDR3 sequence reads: CASSQDNDIEQFF. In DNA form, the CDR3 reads TGCGCCAGCAGCCAAGATAATGACATTGAGCAGTTCTTC.

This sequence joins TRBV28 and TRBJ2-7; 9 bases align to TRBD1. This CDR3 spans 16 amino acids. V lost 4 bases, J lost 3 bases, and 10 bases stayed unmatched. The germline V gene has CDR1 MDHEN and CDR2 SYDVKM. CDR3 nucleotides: TGTGCCAGCAGTTCGTCGGGGACAGGGTATCGCTACGAGCAGTACTTC. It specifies CASSSSGTGYRYEQYF.

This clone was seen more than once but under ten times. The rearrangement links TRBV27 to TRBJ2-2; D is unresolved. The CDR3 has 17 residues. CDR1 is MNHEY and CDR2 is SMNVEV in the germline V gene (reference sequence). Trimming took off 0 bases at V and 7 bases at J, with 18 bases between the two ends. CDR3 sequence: CASSLSNIPDRSGELFF. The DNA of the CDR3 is TGTGCCAGCAGTTTATCGAATATCCCGGATAGGAGCGGGGAGCTGTTTTTT.

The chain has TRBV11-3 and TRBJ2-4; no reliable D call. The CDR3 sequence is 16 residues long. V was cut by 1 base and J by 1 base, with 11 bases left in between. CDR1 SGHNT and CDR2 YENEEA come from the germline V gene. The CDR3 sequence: CASSLGAHGAKNIQYF. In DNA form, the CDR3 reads TGTGCCAGCAGCTTAGGGGCTCATGGGGCCAAAAACATTCAGTACTTC.

The CDR3 nucleotides are TGCGCCAGCAGCCAAGATCCGGGACAGGGGGACTATGGCTACACCTTC. Protein product: CASSQDPGQGDYGYTF. The V gene is TRBV4-1, the J gene TRBJ1-2; 11 bases match TRBD1. CDR1 is MGHRA, CDR2 YSYEKL, per germline. This CDR3 is 16 amino acids long. J was trimmed by 3 bases and V by 0 bases; bases with no gene match: 3.

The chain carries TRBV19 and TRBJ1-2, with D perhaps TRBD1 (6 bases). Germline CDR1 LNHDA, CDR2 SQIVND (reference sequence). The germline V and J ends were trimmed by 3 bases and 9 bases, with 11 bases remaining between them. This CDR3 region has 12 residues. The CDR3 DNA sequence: TGTGCCAGTAGTATGAATAGGGGGAGCTACACCTTC. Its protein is CASSMNRGSYTF. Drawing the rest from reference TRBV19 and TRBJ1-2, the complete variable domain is DGGITQSPKYLFRKEGQNVTLSCEQNLNHDAMYWYRQDPGQGLRLIYYSQIVNDFQKGDIAEGYSVSREKKESFPLTVTSAQKNPTAFYLCASSMNRGSYTFGSGTRLTVV.

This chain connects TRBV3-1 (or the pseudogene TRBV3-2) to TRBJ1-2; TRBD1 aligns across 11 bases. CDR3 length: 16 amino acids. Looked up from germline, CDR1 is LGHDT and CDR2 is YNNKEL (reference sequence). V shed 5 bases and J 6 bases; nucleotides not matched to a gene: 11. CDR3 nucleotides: TGTGCCAGCAGCGACGTGCTGGGACAGGGGGTCCATGGCTACACCTTC. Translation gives CASSDVLGQGVHGYTF.

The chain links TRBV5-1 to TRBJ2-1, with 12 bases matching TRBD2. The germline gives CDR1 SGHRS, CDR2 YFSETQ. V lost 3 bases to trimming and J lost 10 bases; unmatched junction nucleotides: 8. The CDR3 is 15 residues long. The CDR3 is CASSSRTSGVAEQFF. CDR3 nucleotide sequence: TGCGCCAGCAGCTCCCGGACTAGCGGGGTAGCGGAGCAGTTCTTC.